This T cell receptor (beta chain) was identified during a study of regulatory T cells in long-lasting Graves disease. Overall study findings and caveats: Among persistent patients, a larger number of public clonotypes were shared (about 2,700) than among newly diagnosed patients (966). Persistent Graves' patients showed a TCR diversity that was lower than that of newly diagnosed ones.

This clonotype has at least ten counts. As yet, its antigen is unknown. The V gene's germline CDR1 is SEHNR and CDR2 FQNEAQ (reference sequence). V shed 3 bases and J shed 6 bases, with 14 bases lying between them. This CDR3 has 14 residues. Sequencing libraries for TCR beta were prepared with iRepertoire HTBI primers and Arm-PCR of CDR3 regions. Each CDR3 protein is one row after TCRdb ran MiXCR on the multiplex PCR reads. Altogether some 250,000 distinct CDR3 sequences are present, around 20% being singletons, with the ten largest covering approximately 15%. Time point meaning: newly diagnosed GD, antithyroid drugs for less than 3 months. Construction of the TCR library relied on RNA isolated from PBMCs.

V gene TRBV7-9 combines with J gene TRBJ1-1, with a tentative D call TRBD1 (5 bases). The source of this sequence is a female donor with Graves disease. The sequencing here drew on peripheral blood mononuclear cells (PBMCs), taken at new diagnosis, from a patient treated with antithyroid drugs. The CDR3 spells CASSLKGAVAEAFF. The CDR3 nucleotides are TGTGCCAGCAGCTTGAAAGGGGCCGTAGCTGAAGCTTTCTTT.